This T cell receptor (beta chain) was obtained from a study of T-cell memory formation after mild COVID-19. Overall study context: TCR clusters showed largely donor specificity.

Study-level findings and limits: Within pre-infection memory, some responding clones were found, suggesting cross-reactive memory joined. Clones that contracted clustered mainly in CM and EM if CD4+ and in EMRA if CD8+.

Researchers used 5'RACE with constant-segment primers to make TCR alpha and TCR beta cDNA libraries that carry sample barcodes and UMIs. TCRdb processed the 5' RACE reads anew with MiXCR; each CDR3 protein has one entry. The sample includes about 45,000 distinct CDR3 sequences, less than 7.5% of them seen just once. As regards this clonotype: Its target is not known.

Germline CDR1 reads SEHNR; CDR2 reads FQNEAQ (reference sequence). The CDR3 extends over 14 amino acids. Trimming cost V 1 base and J 7 bases, with 13 bases left between them. The chain combines TRBV7-9 with TRBJ1-2; D is unclear. Sequenced input: PBMCs or a T cell subset sorted from them (not recorded which). This TCR derives from a man younger than 30 who had mild COVID-19 (a few samples of this study predate the infection). Cell type and time point are not known. The CDR3: CASSLGGSGGGYTF. In DNA form, the CDR3 reads TGTGCCAGCAGCTTAGGCGGTTCCGGAGGTGGCTACACCTTC.